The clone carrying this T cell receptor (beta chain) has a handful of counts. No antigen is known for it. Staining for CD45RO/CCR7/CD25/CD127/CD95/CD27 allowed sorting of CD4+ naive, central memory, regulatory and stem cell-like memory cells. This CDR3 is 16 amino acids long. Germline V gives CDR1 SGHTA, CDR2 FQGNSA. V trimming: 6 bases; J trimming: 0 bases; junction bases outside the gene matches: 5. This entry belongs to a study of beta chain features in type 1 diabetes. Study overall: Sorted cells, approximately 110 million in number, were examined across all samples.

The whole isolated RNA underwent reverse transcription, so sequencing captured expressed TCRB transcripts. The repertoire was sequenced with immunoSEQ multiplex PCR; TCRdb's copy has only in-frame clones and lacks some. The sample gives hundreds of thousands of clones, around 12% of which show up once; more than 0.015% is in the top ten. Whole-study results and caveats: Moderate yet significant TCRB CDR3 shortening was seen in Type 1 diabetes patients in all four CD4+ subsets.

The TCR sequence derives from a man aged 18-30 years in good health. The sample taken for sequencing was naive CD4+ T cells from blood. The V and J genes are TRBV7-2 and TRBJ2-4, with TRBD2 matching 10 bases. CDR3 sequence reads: CASSHTSGVAKNIQYF. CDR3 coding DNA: TGTGCCAGCAGTCATACTAGCGGGGTAGCCAAAAACATTCAGTACTTC.